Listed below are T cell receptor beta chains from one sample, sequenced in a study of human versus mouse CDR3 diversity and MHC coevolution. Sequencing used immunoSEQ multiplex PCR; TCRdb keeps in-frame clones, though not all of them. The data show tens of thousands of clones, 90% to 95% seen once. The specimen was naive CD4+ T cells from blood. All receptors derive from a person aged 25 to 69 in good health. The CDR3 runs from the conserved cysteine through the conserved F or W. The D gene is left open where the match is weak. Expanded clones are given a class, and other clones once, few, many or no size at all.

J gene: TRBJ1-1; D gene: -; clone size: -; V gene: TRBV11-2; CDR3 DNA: TGTGCCAGCAGTCTAAGGGGACGGGGGGTTTTTAGAACGGGGACTGAAGCTTTCTTT; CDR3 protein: CASSLRGRGVFRTGTEAFF
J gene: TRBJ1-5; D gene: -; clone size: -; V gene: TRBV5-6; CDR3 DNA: TGTGCCAGCAGCCGGCGGGGGGGCGGGCCCCAGCATTTT; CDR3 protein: CASSRRGGGPQHF
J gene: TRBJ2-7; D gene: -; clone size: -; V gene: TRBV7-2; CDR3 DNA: TGTGCCAGCAGCCCACAGTACGAGCAGTACTTC; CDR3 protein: CASSPQYEQYF
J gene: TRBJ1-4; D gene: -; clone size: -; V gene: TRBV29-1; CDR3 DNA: TGCGCTGCCTCCGGTGGGGGGGCTCATAATGAAAAACTGTTTTTT; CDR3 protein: CAASGGGAHNEKLFF
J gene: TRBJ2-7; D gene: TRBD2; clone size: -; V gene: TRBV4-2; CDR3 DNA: TGTGCCAGCAGCCCGAGCGGGAGCTCCTACGAGCAGTACTTC; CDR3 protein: CASSPSGSSYEQYF
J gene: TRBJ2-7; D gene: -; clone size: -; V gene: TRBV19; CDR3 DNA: TGTGCCAGTAGCTCGACTTCCGGGACTCACAAAGTGTACGAGCAGTACTTC; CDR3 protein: CASSSTSGTHKVYEQYF
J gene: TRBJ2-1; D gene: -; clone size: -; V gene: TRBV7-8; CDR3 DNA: TGTGCCAGCAGCTTAGCCCGACTCGGAGAAGTAGGCAATGAGCAGTTCTTC; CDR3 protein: CASSLARLGEVGNEQFF
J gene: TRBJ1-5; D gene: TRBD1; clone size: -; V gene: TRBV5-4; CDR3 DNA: TGTGCCAGCAGCTCCTCGACAGGGCAAAATCAGCCCCAGCATTTT; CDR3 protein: CASSSSTGQNQPQHF
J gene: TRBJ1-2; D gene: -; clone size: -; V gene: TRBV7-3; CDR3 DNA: TGTGCCAGCAGATTAAACCAGGATCGGGTTACGGGGGATGGCTACACCTTC; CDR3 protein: CASRLNQDRVTGDGYTF
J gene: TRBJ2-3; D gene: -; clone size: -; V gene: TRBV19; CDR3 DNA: TGTGCCAGTAGTATAGCTGGGTGGAGAAGCACAGATACGCAGTATTTT; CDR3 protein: CASSIAGWRSTDTQYF
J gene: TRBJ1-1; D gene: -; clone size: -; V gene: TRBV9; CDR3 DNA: TGTGCCAGCAGCGTAGACGGAGAGAACACTGAAGCTTTCTTT; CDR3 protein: CASSVDGENTEAFF
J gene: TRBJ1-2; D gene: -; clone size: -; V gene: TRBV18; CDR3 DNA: TGTGCCAGCTCACTAAACAGGGTCGATTTCTACACCTTC; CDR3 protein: CASSLNRVDFYTF
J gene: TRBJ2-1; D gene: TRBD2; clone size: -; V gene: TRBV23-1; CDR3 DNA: TGCGCCAGCAGTCGCAGCGGGGGGACAAATGAGCAGTTCTTC; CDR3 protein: CASSRSGGTNEQFF
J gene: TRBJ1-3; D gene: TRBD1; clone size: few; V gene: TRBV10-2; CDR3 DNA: TGCGCCAGCAGGGAAGGGACAGGGAACGGAAACACCATATATTTT; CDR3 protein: CASREGTGNGNTIYF
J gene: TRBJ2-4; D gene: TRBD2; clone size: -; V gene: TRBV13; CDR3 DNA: TGTGCCAGCAGCTCCCTGGGGCTAGCGGGAGGAAAGTTGGCCAAAAACATTCAGTACTTC; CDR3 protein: CASSSLGLAGGKLAKNIQYF
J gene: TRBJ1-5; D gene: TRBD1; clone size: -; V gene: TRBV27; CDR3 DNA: TGTGCCAGCAGTCTCGACAGGGTTCAGCCCCAGCATTTT; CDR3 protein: CASSLDRVQPQHF
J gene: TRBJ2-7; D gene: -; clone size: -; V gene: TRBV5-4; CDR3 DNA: TGTGCCAGCAGCTCTCCCTCAGCCTACGAGCAGTACTTC; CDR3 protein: CASSSPSAYEQYF
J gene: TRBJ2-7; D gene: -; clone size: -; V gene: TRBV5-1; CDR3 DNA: TGCGCCAGCAGCTCACAGGGCTACGAGCAGTACTTC; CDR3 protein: CASSSQGYEQYF
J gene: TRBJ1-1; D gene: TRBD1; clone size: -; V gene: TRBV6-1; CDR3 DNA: TGTGCCGGTCGACAGGGGTGGGACACTGAAGCTTTCTTT; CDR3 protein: CAGRQGWDTEAFF
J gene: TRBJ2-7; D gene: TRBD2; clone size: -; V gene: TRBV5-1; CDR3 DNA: TGCGCCAGCAGCTTGGCCTTAAGTGTAGGGACTAGCGGGTCGCTGTACACCTACGAGCAGTACTTC; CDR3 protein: CASSLALSVGTSGSLYTYEQYF
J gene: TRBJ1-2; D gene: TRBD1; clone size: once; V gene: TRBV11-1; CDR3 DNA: TGTGCCAGCAGCTTAGCGCGGGACAGGGGAAGAGGTGGCTACACCTTC; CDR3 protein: CASSLARDRGRGGYTF
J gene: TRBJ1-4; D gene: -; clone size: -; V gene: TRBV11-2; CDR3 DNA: TGTGCCAGCAGCTTCGGGACACTTCCTAATGAAAAACTGTTTTTT; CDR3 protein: CASSFGTLPNEKLFF
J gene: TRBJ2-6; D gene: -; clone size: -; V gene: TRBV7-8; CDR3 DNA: TGTGCCAGCAGCCCAGGTTCGATCTCTGGGGCCAACGTCCTGACTTTC; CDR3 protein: CASSPGSISGANVLTF
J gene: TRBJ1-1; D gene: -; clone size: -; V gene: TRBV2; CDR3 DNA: TGTGCCAGCGGTCCGCGGGTAACTGAAGCTTTCTTT; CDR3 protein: CASGPRVTEAFF
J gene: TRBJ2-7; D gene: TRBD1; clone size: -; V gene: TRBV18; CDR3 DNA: TGTGCCAGCTCACCAAAGGGGGCAAGCGAGCAGTACTTC; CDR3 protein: CASSPKGASEQYF
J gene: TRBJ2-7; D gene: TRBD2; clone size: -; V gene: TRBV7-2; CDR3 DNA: TGTGCCAGCAGCTTAGGACTAGCGGGAGTATCCTACGAGCAGTACTTC; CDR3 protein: CASSLGLAGVSYEQYF
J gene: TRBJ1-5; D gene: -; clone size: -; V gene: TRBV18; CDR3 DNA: TGTGCCAGCTCCCCAGGGGCTGGGGATATGGGGAATCAGCCCCAGCATTTT; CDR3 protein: CASSPGAGDMGNQPQHF
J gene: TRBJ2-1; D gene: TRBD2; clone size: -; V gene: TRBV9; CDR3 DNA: TGTGCCAGCAGCCCAGGGGCGAGCGGGAGGGCCGAGAATGAGCAGTTCTTC; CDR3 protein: CASSPGASGRAENEQFF
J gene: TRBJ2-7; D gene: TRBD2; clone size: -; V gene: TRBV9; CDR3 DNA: TGTGCCAGCAGCGTAGCCGGGGGGACTAACTACGAGCAGTACTTC; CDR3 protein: CASSVAGGTNYEQYF
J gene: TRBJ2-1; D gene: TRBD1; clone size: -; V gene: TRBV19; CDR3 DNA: TGTGCCAGTAGTATTCAGGGGGCGGGCTACAATGAGCAGTTCTTC; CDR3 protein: CASSIQGAGYNEQFF
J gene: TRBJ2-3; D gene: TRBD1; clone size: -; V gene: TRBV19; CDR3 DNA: TGTGCCAGTACACCGGGACAGTATTCAGATACGCAGTATTTT; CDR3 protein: CASTPGQYSDTQYF
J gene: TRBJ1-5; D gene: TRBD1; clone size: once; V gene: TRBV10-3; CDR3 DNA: TGTGCCATCGGAATACAGGGGAGGAATCAGCCCCAGCATTTT; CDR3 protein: CAIGIQGRNQPQHF
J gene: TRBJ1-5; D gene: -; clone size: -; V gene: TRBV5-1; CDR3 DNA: TGCGCCAGCAGCTTGGCCGGGGGCAATCAGCCCCAGCATTTT; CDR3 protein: CASSLAGGNQPQHF
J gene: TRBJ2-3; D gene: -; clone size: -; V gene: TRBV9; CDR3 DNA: TGTGCCAGCAGCGTCCTGGGGGGAGGAACAGATACGCAGTATTTT; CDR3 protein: CASSVLGGGTDTQYF
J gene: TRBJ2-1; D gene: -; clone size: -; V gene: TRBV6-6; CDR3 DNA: TGCGCCAGCAGGGCGGGAAGCTCCTACAATGAGCAGTTCTTC; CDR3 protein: CASRAGSSYNEQFF
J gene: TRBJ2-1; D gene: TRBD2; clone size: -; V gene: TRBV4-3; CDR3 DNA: TGCGCCAGCAGCCAAGCCCCGGGACTAGCGGCCGGAGGTGTTGAGCAGTTCTTC; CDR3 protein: CASSQAPGLAAGGVEQFF
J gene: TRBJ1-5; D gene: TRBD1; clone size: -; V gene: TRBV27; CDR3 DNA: TGTGCCAGCAGTCCTCTGACAGGGGTTGGTAGCAATCAGCCCCAGCATTTT; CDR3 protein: CASSPLTGVGSNQPQHF
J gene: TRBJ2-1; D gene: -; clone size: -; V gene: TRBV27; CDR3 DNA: TGTGCCAGCATCCTCACAGGGAGCTCCTACAATGAGCAGTTCTTC; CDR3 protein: CASILTGSSYNEQFF
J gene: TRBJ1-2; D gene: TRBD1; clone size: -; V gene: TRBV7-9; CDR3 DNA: TGTGCCAGCAGCTTAGCCCAGGGGGCTGGGGGCTACACCTTC; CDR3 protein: CASSLAQGAGGYTF
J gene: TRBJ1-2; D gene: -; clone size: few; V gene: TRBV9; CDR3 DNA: TGTGCCAGCAGCGGAGGGGGAATTAACTATGGCTACACCTTC; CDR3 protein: CASSGGGINYGYTF
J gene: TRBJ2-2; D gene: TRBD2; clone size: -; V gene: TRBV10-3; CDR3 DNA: TGTGCCATCAGTGGTCCAGCGGGAGACCTCGGGGAGCTGTTTTTT; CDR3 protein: CAISGPAGDLGELFF
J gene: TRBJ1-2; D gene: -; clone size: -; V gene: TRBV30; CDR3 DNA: TGTGCCTGGAGTGGCTCCCGAGCAGGCTACACCTTC; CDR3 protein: CAWSGSRAGYTF